Below are 19 T cell receptor beta chains sequenced from a single sample in a study of T cells in narcolepsy. Here immunoSEQ multiplex PCR was the method, and the copy in TCRdb shows in-frame clones only, minus some. The sample shows around 34,000 clones, under 85% of them seen only once. The sample comprised memory (CD45RA-) CD4+ T cells from blood. These receptors all stem from a human donor in good health.

V is TRBV5-1 and J is TRBJ2-1; 8 positions match TRBD2. The CDR3 is made up of 16 amino acids. V shed 2 bases, J shed 0 bases, and the junction held 4 bases outside the gene matches. Germline V gives CDR1 SGHRS, CDR2 YFSETQ. The CDR3 loop reads CASSFIAGTSYNEQFF. The CDR3 nucleotides are TGCGCCAGCAGCTTCATAGCGGGAACCTCCTACAATGAGCAGTTCTTC.

The chain uses TRBV2 and TRBJ2-7; D is unclear. CDR3 length: 11 residues. Deletions cut 2 bases from V and 8 bases from J, with 7 bases between. Germline V gives CDR1 SNHLY, CDR2 FYNNEI. Written as DNA, the CDR3 is TGTGCCAGCAGTGAATCCCAGAAGCAGTACTTC. This sequence encodes CASSESQKQYF.

J is TRBJ1-5 and V is TRBV19; TRBD1 matches at 9 bases. The CDR3 runs to 13 residues. From germline, CDR1 is LNHDA and CDR2 SQIVND (reference sequence). The ends lost 10 bases at V and 5 bases at J; junction bases unmatched: 6. This CDR3 reads CATTDRGHQPQHF. As DNA, the CDR3 is TGTGCCACCACGGACAGGGGACATCAGCCCCAGCATTTT.

This rearrangement joins TRBV5-6 to TRBJ1-3; D uncertain. V was clipped by 4 bases and J by 7 bases, with 15 bases between them. Per the germline V gene, CDR1 is SGHDT and CDR2 is YYEEEE. CDR3 length: 14 amino acids. The CDR3 loop is CASSLRSLWNTIYF. As DNA, the CDR3 is TGTGCCAGCAGCCTCCGCTCCCTTTGGAACACCATATATTTT.

V and J are TRBV5-1 and TRBJ1-3; no firm D call. CDR3 length equals 14 residues. The V end was cut by 4 bases, the J end by 0 bases, with 8 bases between. Germline V gene data show CDR1 as SGHRS and CDR2 as YFSETQ. Here the CDR3 DNA reads TGCGCCAGCAGCCCGGGGTTCTCTGGAAACACCATATATTTT. Protein product: CASSPGFSGNTIYF.

The chain links TRBV30 to TRBJ1-1, with a tentative D call TRBD1 (5 bases). The CDR3 spans 12 residues. The germline CDR1 and CDR2 sequences are GTSNPN and SVGIG (reference sequence). The CDR3 DNA follows: TGTGCTACGCAGGCGGGGCTGACTGAAGCTTTCTTT. As protein: CATQAGLTEAFF. Drawing the rest from reference TRBV30 and TRBJ1-1, the complete variable domain is SQTIHQWPATLVQPVGSPLSLECTVEGTSNPNLYWYRQAAGRGLQLLFYSVGIGQISSEVPQNLSASRPQDRQFILSSKKLLLSDSGFYLCATQAGLTEAFFGQGTRLTVV.

The chain couples TRBV10-3 to TRBJ2-3; 8 nucleotides line up with TRBD2. V lost 4 bases, J lost 5 bases, and 14 bases stayed unmatched. Germline CDR1 and CDR2: ENHRY and SYGVKD. CDR3 length equals 17 residues. The CDR3 DNA sequence: TGTGCCATCAGTGGGGGGACTAGTGCCCAACCCAGAGATACGCAGTATTTT. Its protein product is CAISGGTSAQPRDTQYF.

The chain combines TRBV25-1 with TRBJ2-1; tentatively, D is TRBD2 (5 bases). Germline assignment: CDR1 MGHDK and CDR2 SYGVNS. The CDR3 contains 16 residues. V lost 5 bases and J 8 bases, leaving 22 bases between the germline ends. CDR3 sequence reads: CASSPTLEARRHEQFF. The CDR3 DNA is TGTGCCAGCAGTCCCACATTGGAGGCCAGACGCCATGAGCAGTTCTTC. Based on the CDR3 plus reference TRBV25-1 and TRBJ2-1, the full variable domain is EADIYQTPRYLVIGTGKKITLECSQTMGHDKMYWYQQDPGMELHLIHYSYGVNSTEKGDLSSESTVSRIRTEHFPLTLESARPSHTSQYLCASSPTLEARRHEQFFGPGTRLTVL.

V usage is TRBV30 and J usage is TRBJ1-6; D gene uncertain. This CDR3 spans 14 amino acids. Germline CDR1 is GTSNPN and CDR2 is SVGIG (reference sequence). Between the trimmed V and J ends, which lost 0 bases and 11 bases, there was a span of 14 bases. The CDR3 loop reads CAWSVGASGTPLHF. Written as DNA, the CDR3 is TGTGCCTGGAGTGTAGGAGCGTCGGGGACACCCCTCCACTTT.

The rearrangement links TRBV2 to TRBJ2-7; maybe TRBD2 (7 bases). The V end was cut by 2 bases, the J end by 4 bases, with 27 bases between. The CDR3 totals 19 residues. Per the germline V gene, CDR1 is SNHLY and CDR2 is FYNNEI. The CDR3 bases are TGTGCCAGCAGTGAAACGACAGGACGGAGCGGGAAGCTTAGATACGAGCAGTACTTC. It specifies CASSETTGRSGKLRYEQYF.

This chain connects TRBV5-4 to TRBJ2-1, with TRBD2 matching over 11 bases. The CDR3 is 17 amino acids. CDR1 is SGHNT, CDR2 YYREEE, per germline (reference sequence). Trimming cost V 7 bases and J 5 bases; bases outside gene matches: 14. The CDR3 is CASRRPTGTSGHNEQFF. CDR3 coding DNA: TGTGCCAGCCGACGCCCGACCGGGACTAGCGGTCACAATGAGCAGTTCTTC.

This clone was picked up one time. The chain employs TRBV7-6 and TRBJ1-5; perhaps TRBD1 as D (5 bases). CDR3 length: 14 residues. Germline-derived CDR1 and CDR2 are SGHVS and FNYEAQ. The ends were cut back, 1 base at V and 7 bases at J, with 11 bases in the middle. The CDR3 sequence is CASSLVEGEQPQHF. CDR3 nucleotide sequence: TGTGCCAGCAGCTTAGTAGAAGGGGAACAGCCCCAGCATTTT.

This chain links TRBV7-3 with TRBJ2-1; D unresolved. Trimming took off 0 bases at V and 3 bases at J, with 6 bases between the two ends. This CDR3 contains 14 residues. CDR1 SGHTA and CDR2 FQGTGA come from the germline V gene. The CDR3 nucleotides are TGTGCCAGCAGCTTAACGGGCAGCTACAATGAGCAGTTCTTC. This codes for CASSLTGSYNEQFF.

In its sample, this clone was seen once. The gene calls are TRBV6-5 and TRBJ2-2; D gene uncertain. The germline V gene encodes CDR1 MNHEY and CDR2 SVGAGI. This CDR3 is 14 amino acids long. V was clipped by 2 bases and J by 5 bases, with 9 bases between them. The CDR3 protein is CASSYMWGTGELFF. CDR3 coding DNA: TGTGCCAGCAGTTACATGTGGGGAACCGGGGAGCTGTTTTTT.

The chain couples TRBV5-4 to TRBJ2-1; 12 bases are a match to TRBD2. Germline V gene sequence: CDR1 SGHNT, CDR2 YYREEE (reference sequence). With 5 bases clipped from V and 14 bases from J, the junction kept 11 bases outside the gene matches. This CDR3 comprises 14 residues. The CDR3 DNA reads TGTGCCAGCAGTTTTTCTAGCGGGAGGGCCTTTGAGTTCTTC. Amino acids: CASSFSSGRAFEFF.

The rearrangement joins TRBV11-2 to TRBJ2-7; D may be TRBD1 (7 bases). Germline lookup yields CDR1 SGHAT and CDR2 FQNNGV. V was pared by 8 bases and J by 3 bases, with 23 bases between. The CDR3 totals 16 residues. The CDR3 coding sequence is TGTGCCAGCCAAAGACTCAGGGGGAGGACAGACTACGAGCAGTACTTC. As protein: CASQRLRGRTDYEQYF.

The genes are TRBV27 and TRBJ1-6; 9 bases map to TRBD1. The CDR3 has 14 amino acids. Unmatched junction bases numbered 6, after V lost 5 bases and J lost 10 bases. Germline V gives CDR1 MNHEY, CDR2 SMNVEV (reference sequence). CDR3 nucleotide sequence: TGTGCCAGCAGTCCTGGGACAGGGTCCTCACCCCTCCACTTT. Its protein product is CASSPGTGSSPLHF.

This clone was detected a few times. The chain carries TRBV7-9 and TRBJ1-1; 8 bases line up with TRBD1. Germline lookup yields CDR1 SEHNR and CDR2 FQNEAQ (reference sequence). V shed 3 bases, J shed 2 bases, and the junction held 2 bases outside the gene matches. There are 14 residues in the CDR3. The CDR3, as DNA: TGTGCCAGCAGCTTGGGACAGGTTAACACTGAAGCTTTCTTT. It translates to CASSLGQVNTEAFF. Together with reference TRBV7-9 and TRBJ1-1, the CDR3 gives the full variable domain: DTGVSQNPRHKITKRGQNVTFRCDPISEHNRLYWYRQTLGQGPEFLTYFQNEAQLEKSRLLSDRFSAERPKGSFSTLEIQRTEQGDSAMYLCASSLGQVNTEAFFGQGTRLTVV.

The V call is TRBV5-1, the J call TRBJ2-3, with TRBD2 as a possible D gene (6 bases). Germline CDR1 SGHRS, CDR2 YFSETQ. The CDR3 totals 13 residues. Trimming stripped 10 bases from V and 0 bases from J, with 12 bases between. In DNA form, the CDR3 reads TGCGCCTCCGGGACTCCTAGCACAGATACGCAGTATTTT. It translates to CASGTPSTDTQYF.